The 27 T cell receptor beta chains below come from one sample, sequenced in a study of T cell responses to AZD1222 COVID-19 vaccine. Measured with immunoSEQ multiplex PCR; TCRdb has only the in-frame clones, and not every one. The repertoire has around 20,000 clones, 81% of them found once; the top ten carry 21%. The material was peripheral blood, obtained 28 days after the second AZD1222 dose. Source of these receptors: an adult who received the AZD1222 COVID-19 vaccine.

This rearrangement joins TRBV5-8 to TRBJ1-5, with TRBD1 identical over 8 bases. Germline V gene data show CDR1 as SGHTS and CDR2 as YDEGEE. CDR3 length equals 13 residues. Trimming cost V 1 base and J 9 bases; bases outside gene matches: 3. The CDR3 region is CASSLRGTGPQHF. For the CDR3, the DNA is TGTGCCAGCAGCTTGAGAGGGACAGGGCCCCAGCATTTT.

Here the CDR3 reads CASRGLAGLLTFLGEQYF. The CDR3 coding sequence is TGTGCCAGCAGGGGACTAGCGGGACTACTAACATTCTTGGGCGAGCAGTACTTC. J is TRBJ2-7 and V is TRBV2; 13 bases line up with TRBD2. Germline values: CDR1 SNHLY, CDR2 FYNNEI. This CDR3 contains 18 residues. The trim removed 6 bases at V and 6 bases at J, leaving 17 bases unmatched.

The J gene is TRBJ2-3, the V gene TRBV7-9, with 7 nucleotides matching TRBD2. The CDR3 is 14 amino acids. CDR1 is SEHNR, CDR2 FQNEAQ, per germline (reference sequence). With 0 bases clipped from V and 6 bases from J, the junction kept 3 bases outside the gene matches. The DNA for the CDR3 is TGTGCCAGCAGCTTAGCGGGGGGGGAGGATACGCAGTATTTT. Translated, it gives CASSLAGGEDTQYF.

This clone occurred once. The gene calls are TRBV9 and TRBJ2-3; 15 nucleotides match TRBD2. V lost 3 bases and J lost 5; bases outside the gene matches: 4. CDR3 length: 16 residues. Germline lookup yields CDR1 SGDLS and CDR2 YYNGEE. The CDR3 DNA follows: TGTGCCAGCAGCGGAAGGACTAGCGGGAGGGTAGATACGCAGTATTTT. Amino acids: CASSGRTSGRVDTQYF.

This chain links TRBV5-5 with TRBJ1-6, with 8 bases identical to TRBD1. After removal of 4 bases from V and 7 bases from J, the junction contained 7 bases not matched to a gene. The CDR3 covers 15 residues. Germline CDR1 SGHKS, CDR2 YYEKEE (reference sequence). The DNA of the CDR3 is TGTGCCAGCAGCCCGACAGGGGCGCACAATTCACCCCTCCACTTT. It translates to CASSPTGAHNSPLHF.

The chain combines TRBV9 with TRBJ2-3, with D perhaps TRBD1 or TRBD2 (6 bases each). Trimming stripped 7 bases from V and 0 bases from J, with 12 bases between. CDR1 and CDR2 (germline): SGDLS, YYNGEE. The CDR3 runs to 14 residues. DNA for the CDR3: TGTGCCAGCGGGAGGACAGCTAGCACAGATACGCAGTATTTT. Translating it yields CASGRTASTDTQYF.

The V and J genes are TRBV4-3 and TRBJ1-4; the D gene is possibly TRBD1 (5 bases). CDR1 is LGHNA and CDR2 is YSLEER in the germline V gene. The CDR3 contains 18 residues. V lost 0 bases and J 5 bases, leaving 19 bases between the germline ends. CDR3 sequence reads: CASSQDSPWGGRNEKLFF. Here the CDR3 DNA reads TGCGCCAGCAGCCAAGATTCCCCTTGGGGGGGGAGGAATGAAAAACTGTTTTTT.

The chain has TRBV5-4 and TRBJ2-3; TRBD2 matches at 10 bases. V shed 4 bases and J 5 bases; nucleotides not matched to a gene: 10. Germline V gives CDR1 SGHNT, CDR2 YYREEE (reference sequence). The length of the CDR3 is 16 residues. The CDR3 spells CASSPGVAGGQDTQYF. DNA of the CDR3: TGTGCCAGCAGCCCCGGGGTAGCGGGAGGCCAAGATACGCAGTATTTT.

The chain uses TRBV6-5 and TRBJ2-1; D uncertain. Trimming pared 5 bases from V and 0 bases from J, leaving 8 bases between. The length of the CDR3 is 14 residues. Germline CDR1 and CDR2: MNHEY and SVGAGI. For the CDR3, the DNA is TGTGCCAGCAGTCTCCGAGGCTCCTACAATGAGCAGTTCTTC. This codes for CASSLRGSYNEQFF.

This clone has a handful of counts. The chain links TRBV5-1 to TRBJ2-7; D is undetermined. The CDR3 is 12 amino acids. Trimming took 6 bases from V and 1 from J, leaving 8 bases between them. Germline V gene data show CDR1 as SGHRS and CDR2 as YFSETQ. The CDR3 sequence is CASTDGSYEQYF. The DNA for the CDR3 is TGCGCCAGCACCGACGGTTCCTACGAGCAGTACTTC. Full variable domain (missing parts from reference TRBV5-1 and TRBJ2-7): KAGVTQTPRYLIKTRGQQVTLSCSPISGHRSVSWYQQTPGQGLQFLFEYFSETQRNKGNFPGRFSGRQFSNSRSEMNVSTLELGDSALYLCASTDGSYEQYFGPGTRLTVT.

The rearrangement links TRBV4-3 to TRBJ2-4, with D perhaps matching TRBD1 or TRBD2 (7 bases each). Germline V gene sequence: CDR1 LGHNA, CDR2 YSLEER. V was pared by 0 bases and J by 0 bases, with 27 bases between. The CDR3 loop spans 22 amino acids. The CDR3 DNA sequence: TGCGCCAGCAGCCAAGATGTAATTTCGTATGGGACAGCGGGGAGAGCCAAAAACATTCAGTACTTC. Translation gives CASSQDVISYGTAGRAKNIQYF.

The V and J genes are TRBV19 and TRBJ1-5; TRBD1 is a possible D gene (6 bases). Deletions cut 1 base from V and 5 bases from J, with 27 bases between. CDR3 size: 20 residues. Per germline, CDR1 LNHDA and CDR2 SQIVND (reference sequence). The CDR3 is CASSIVRGHPPWVIDQPQHF. DNA for the CDR3: TGTGCCAGTAGTATAGTCAGGGGACACCCCCCGTGGGTAATCGATCAGCCCCAGCATTTT.

The rearrangement uses TRBV5-5 and TRBJ2-2; D could derive from TRBD1 or TRBD2 (5 bases each). CDR1 and CDR2 from the germline V gene are SGHKS and YYEKEE (reference sequence). V lost 1 base, J lost 4 bases, and 11 bases lay in between. This CDR3 is 15 amino acids long. Here the CDR3 DNA reads TGTGCCAGCAGCTTGCAGACGGGACGCACCGGGGAGCTGTTTTTT. This sequence encodes CASSLQTGRTGELFF.

V is TRBV27 and J is TRBJ2-1; maybe TRBD2 (5 bases). Per germline, CDR1 MNHEY and CDR2 SMNVEV (reference sequence). The CDR3 extends over 14 amino acids. V was pared by 8 bases and J by 0 bases, with 11 bases between. The CDR3 protein is CASGRAASYNEQFF. CDR3 nucleotides: TGTGCCAGCGGTAGAGCGGCCTCCTACAATGAGCAGTTCTTC.

The chain joins TRBV29-1 to TRBJ1-2; TRBD1 is a possible D gene (5 bases). Per germline, CDR1 SQVTM and CDR2 ANQGSEA. The germline V and J ends were trimmed by 7 bases and 7 bases, with 16 bases remaining between them. The CDR3 totals 12 residues. CDR3 in amino acids: CSAGLQGLGYTF. CDR3 DNA sequence: TGCAGCGCTGGGCTTCAGGGTCTTGGCTACACCTTC.

The V and J genes are TRBV3-1 (or the pseudogene TRBV3-2) and TRBJ2-5; D gene unclear. CDR1 and CDR2 from the germline V gene are LGHDT and YNNKEL (reference sequence). The CDR3 runs to 13 residues. Between the trimmed V and J ends, which lost 6 bases and 3 bases, there was a span of 11 bases. The CDR3: CASRLAAKETQYF. The CDR3 region has the DNA TGTGCCAGCAGGCTCGCGGCAAAAGAGACCCAGTACTTC.

This chain's CDR3 is CASSTGQNTGELFF. CDR3 nucleotide sequence: TGTGCCAGCAGCACGGGACAGAACACCGGGGAGCTGTTTTTT. The V call is TRBV7-9, the J call TRBJ2-2; D possibly corresponds to TRBD1 (6 bases). The CDR3 length is 14 residues. CDR1 is SEHNR and CDR2 is FQNEAQ in the germline V gene (reference sequence). V dropped 5 bases and J dropped 1 base, with 8 bases sitting between them.

This clone came up a few times. The chain carries TRBV7-8 and TRBJ2-2; 8 bases agree with TRBD2. J was trimmed by 6 bases and V by 5 bases; bases with no gene match: 11. CDR3 length: 16 residues. Germline CDR1 SGHVS, CDR2 FQNEAQ. The CDR3 coding sequence is TGTGCCAGCAGCCCTCTTGTTAGCGGGACATCCGGGGAGCTGTTTTTT. Its translation: CASSPLVSGTSGELFF.

The chain employs TRBV4-3 and TRBJ2-1; TRBD1 agrees at 8 bases. There are 14 residues in the CDR3. Losses at the gene ends were 3 bases for V and 4 bases for J; bases not matched to a gene: 2. Germline lookup yields CDR1 LGHNA and CDR2 YSLEER. The CDR3 DNA sequence: TGCGCCAGCAGCCAGAGACAGGGGTACAATGAGCAGTTCTTC. As protein: CASSQRQGYNEQFF.

V and J are TRBV7-3 and TRBJ2-1; 7 nucleotides agree with TRBD2. Trimming took 2 bases from V and 4 from J; bases not matched to a gene: 8. Germline CDR1 is SGHTA and CDR2 is FQGTGA. The CDR3 is made up of 16 amino acids. The CDR3 nucleotides are TGTGCCAGCAGCTTATTCCCCCTAGCGGTTTACAATGAGCAGTTCTTC. Translated: CASSLFPLAVYNEQFF.

DNA of the CDR3: TGTGCCAGTAGTACATCTTCGGTCACCCTCCACTTT. It specifies CASSTSSVTLHF. The chain has TRBV19 and TRBJ1-6; no clear D gene. The CDR3 length is 12 residues. Germline loops: CDR1 LNHDA, CDR2 SQIVND (reference sequence). V shed 4 bases and J shed 14 bases, with 12 bases lying between them.

This chain uses TRBV11-2 with TRBJ2-2; 13 bases are shared with TRBD2. Germline V gene sequence: CDR1 SGHAT, CDR2 FQNNGV. CDR3 length: 15 residues. V dropped 8 bases and J dropped 6; count of bases not matched to a gene: 6. The CDR3, as DNA: TGTGCCAGCCGAGGACTAGCGGGGGTATCCGGGGAGCTGTTTTTT. Translation gives CASRGLAGVSGELFF.

CDR3 loop: CASSRTSRGLYF. CDR3 DNA sequence: TGTGCCAGCAGCCGAACTAGTCGGGGGCTCTACTTC. The chain employs TRBV7-9 and TRBJ2-5; D is tentatively TRBD1 or TRBD2 (6 bases each). The germline V and J ends were trimmed by 5 bases and 14 bases, with 18 bases remaining between them. Germline V CDR1 and CDR2: SEHNR, FQNEAQ (reference sequence). The CDR3 runs 12 residues.

The V gene is TRBV6-4, the J gene TRBJ2-2; no clear D gene. Germline CDR1 reads MRHNA; CDR2 reads SNTAGT. The CDR3 sequence is 13 residues long. Trimming stripped 3 bases from V and 1 base from J, with 3 bases between. The CDR3 loop is CASSEENTGELFF. DNA of the CDR3: TGTGCCAGCAGTGAGGAGAACACCGGGGAGCTGTTTTTT.

The chain combines TRBV10-3 with TRBJ2-1; D gene uncertain. The CDR3 is 15 amino acids. With 6 bases removed from V and 0 bases from J, the gap between germline ends came to 12 bases. Germline V gene sequence: CDR1 ENHRY, CDR2 SYGVKD. This chain's CDR3 is CAISPRSSSYNEQFF. The CDR3, as DNA: TGTGCCATCAGCCCAAGGAGTTCCTCCTACAATGAGCAGTTCTTC.

The V gene is TRBV7-8, the J gene TRBJ2-7; TRBD2 aligns across 7 bases. This CDR3 is built from 17 residues. The germline V gene has CDR1 SGHVS and CDR2 FQNEAQ. V lost 2 bases, J lost 0 bases, and 10 bases stayed unmatched. CDR3 region: CASSLRVGGLNSYEQYF. CDR3 in DNA: TGTGCCAGCAGCTTAAGGGTTGGGGGACTAAACTCCTACGAGCAGTACTTC.

The J gene is TRBJ2-1, the V gene TRBV6-6; TRBD2 might be the D (6 bases). Germline V gene data show CDR1 as MNHNY and CDR2 as SVGAGI (reference sequence). The CDR3 extends over 15 amino acids. The V and J ends lost 7 bases and 8 bases respectively, with 21 bases between them. The CDR3 DNA reads as TGTGCCAGCACTCCACGTGGGGGAGGAAATCATGAGCAGTTCTTC. Its translation is CASTPRGGGNHEQFF.